This TCR beta chain was sequenced during a study of cytomegalovirus exposure and HLA in healthy donors. Study-level results: Reported performance of the classifier showed diagnosis of cytomegalovirus status with high specificity and sensitivity. V- and J-gene trimming in TCR beta was tied to a missense DCLRE1C variant by an analysis performed later.

Both 60 Vbeta primers and 13 Jbeta primers went into the PCR. The repertoire was sequenced with immunoSEQ multiplex PCR; TCRdb's copy has only in-frame clones and lacks some. Among 70,000 to 85,000 clones, over 70% were seen once, and the ten largest hold 7.5% to 9.5%. The CDR3 length is 16 residues. V lost 2 bases to trimming and J lost 0 bases, with 15 bases between them. CDR1 is SGHRS, CDR2 YFSETQ, per germline. This clone was seen only once. Its antigen is currently unknown. The specimen sequenced was PBMCs. This rearrangement joins TRBV5-1 to TRBJ2-7; possible D gene TRBD1, 6 bases. The receptor comes from a middle-aged man in good health and CMV-seropositive. This CDR3 is CASSFRGQGISYEQYF. In nucleotides, the CDR3 is TGCGCCAGCAGCTTCAGGGGACAAGGAATCTCCTACGAGCAGTACTTC.